This TCR beta chain was found in a study of T cell changes during pregnancy in multiple sclerosis. Repertoires were generated with immunoSEQ multiplex PCR, while TCRdb's copy carries only in-frame clones and drops some. The table lists about 93,000 clones, around 94% of them singletons, with approximately 2% in the top ten. The germline V gene has CDR1 SGHAT and CDR2 FQNNGV. The junction had 6 bases not matched to a gene; V was cut back by 4 bases and J by 3 bases. This CDR3 has 15 amino acids. This clone was observed once. J is TRBJ1-5 and V is TRBV11-2; 7 bases line up with TRBD1. Sequences were derived from peripheral blood, sampled after pregnancy. This clonotype was obtained from a female donor with multiple sclerosis, enrolled in a pregnancy study. The CDR3 region has the DNA TGTGCCAGCAGCTCACAGGGGATAGACAATCAGCCCCAGCATTTT. Translating it yields CASSSQGIDNQPQHF.